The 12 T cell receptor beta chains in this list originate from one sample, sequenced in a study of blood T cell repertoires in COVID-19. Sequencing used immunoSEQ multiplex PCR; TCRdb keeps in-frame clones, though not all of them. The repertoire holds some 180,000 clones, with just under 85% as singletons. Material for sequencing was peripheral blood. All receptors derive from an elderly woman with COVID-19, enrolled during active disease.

The CDR3 region is CASSFGGRERTDTQYF. The CDR3, as DNA: TGCGCCAGCAGCTTCGGGGGGCGGGAGCGGACAGATACGCAGTATTTT. The V gene is TRBV5-1, the J gene TRBJ2-3, with D possibly TRBD2 on 7 matching bases. This CDR3 has 16 residues. Deletions cut 2 bases from V and 3 bases from J, with 16 bases between. Looked up from germline, CDR1 is SGHRS and CDR2 is YFSETQ.

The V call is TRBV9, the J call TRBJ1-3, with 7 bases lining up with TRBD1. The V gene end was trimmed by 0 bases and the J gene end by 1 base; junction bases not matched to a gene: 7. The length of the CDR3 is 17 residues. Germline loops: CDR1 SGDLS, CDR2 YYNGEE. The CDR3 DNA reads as TGTGCCAGCAGCGTAGCTCAGAACAGGGGATCTGGAAACACCATATATTTT. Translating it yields CASSVAQNRGSGNTIYF.

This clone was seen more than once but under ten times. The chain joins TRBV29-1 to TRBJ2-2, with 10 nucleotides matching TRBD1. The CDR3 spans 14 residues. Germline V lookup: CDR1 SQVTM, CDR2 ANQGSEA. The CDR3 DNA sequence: TGCGGATGTCGCGGGACAGGGGTCGACGGGGAGCTGTTTTTT. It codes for CGCRGTGVDGELFF.

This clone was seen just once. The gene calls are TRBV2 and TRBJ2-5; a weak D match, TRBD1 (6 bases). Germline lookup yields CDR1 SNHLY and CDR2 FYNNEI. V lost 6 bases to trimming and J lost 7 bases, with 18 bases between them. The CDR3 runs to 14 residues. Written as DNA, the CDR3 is TGTGCCAGCAGGTTGACAGGTGGTGTGGGGACCCAGTACTTC. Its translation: CASRLTGGVGTQYF. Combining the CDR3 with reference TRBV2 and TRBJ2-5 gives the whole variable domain EPEVTQTPSHQVTQMGQEVILRCVPISNHLYFYWYRQILGQKVEFLVSFYNNEISEKSEIFDDQFSVERPDGSNFTLKIRSTKLEDSAMYFCASRLTGGVGTQYFGPGTRLLVL.

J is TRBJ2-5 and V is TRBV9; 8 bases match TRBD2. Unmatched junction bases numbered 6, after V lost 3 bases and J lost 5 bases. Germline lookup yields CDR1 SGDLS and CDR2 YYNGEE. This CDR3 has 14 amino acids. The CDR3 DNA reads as TGTGCCAGCAGCGAGACCGGGACTAGGGAGACCCAGTACTTC. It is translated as CASSETGTRETQYF.

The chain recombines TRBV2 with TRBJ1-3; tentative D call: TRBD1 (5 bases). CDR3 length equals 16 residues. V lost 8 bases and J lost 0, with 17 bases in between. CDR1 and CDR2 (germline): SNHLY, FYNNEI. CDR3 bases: TGTGCCAGCTCTATTCAACAGGCTAGCTCTGGAAACACCATATATTTT. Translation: CASSIQQASSGNTIYF.

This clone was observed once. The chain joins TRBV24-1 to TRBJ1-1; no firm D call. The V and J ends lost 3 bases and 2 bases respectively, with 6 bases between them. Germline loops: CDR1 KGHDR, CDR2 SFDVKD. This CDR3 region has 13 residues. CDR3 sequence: CATSDSINTEAFF. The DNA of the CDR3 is TGTGCCACCAGTGATAGCATTAACACTGAAGCTTTCTTT.

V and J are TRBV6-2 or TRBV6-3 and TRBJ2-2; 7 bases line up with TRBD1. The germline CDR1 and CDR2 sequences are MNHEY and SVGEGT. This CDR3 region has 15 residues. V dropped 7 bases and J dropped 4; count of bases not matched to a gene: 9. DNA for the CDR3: TGTGCCAGCATCCCTCGACAGGGCGGCACCGGGGAGCTGTTTTTT. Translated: CASIPRQGGTGELFF.

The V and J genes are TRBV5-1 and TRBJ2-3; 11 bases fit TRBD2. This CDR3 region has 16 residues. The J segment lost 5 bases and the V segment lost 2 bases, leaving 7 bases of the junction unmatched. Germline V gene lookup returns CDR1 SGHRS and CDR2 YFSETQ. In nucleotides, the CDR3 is TGCGCCAGCAGCTTACGGCTAGCGGGAGGAGGAGATACGCAGTATTTT. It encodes CASSLRLAGGGDTQYF.

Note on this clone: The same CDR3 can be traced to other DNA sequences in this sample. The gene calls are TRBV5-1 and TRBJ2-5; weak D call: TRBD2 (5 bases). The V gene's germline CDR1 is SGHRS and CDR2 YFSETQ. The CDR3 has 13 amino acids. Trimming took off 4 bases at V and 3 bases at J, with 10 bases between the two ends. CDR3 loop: CASSPRREETQYF. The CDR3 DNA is TGCGCCAGCAGCCCGCGGCGGGAAGAGACCCAGTACTTC.

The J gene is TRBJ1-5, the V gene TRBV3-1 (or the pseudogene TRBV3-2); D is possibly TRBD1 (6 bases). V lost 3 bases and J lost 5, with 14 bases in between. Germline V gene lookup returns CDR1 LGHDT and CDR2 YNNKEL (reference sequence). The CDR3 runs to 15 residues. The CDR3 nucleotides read TGTGCCAGCAGCCAGGGAGGGGGTGGGGATCAGCCCCAGCATTTT. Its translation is CASSQGGGGDQPQHF.

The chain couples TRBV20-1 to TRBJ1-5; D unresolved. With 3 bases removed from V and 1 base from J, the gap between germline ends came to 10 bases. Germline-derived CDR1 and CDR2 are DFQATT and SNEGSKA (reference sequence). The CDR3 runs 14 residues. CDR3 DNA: TGCAGTGCTAGTAGAGCGGGGAGCAATCAGCCCCAGCATTTT. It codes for CSASRAGSNQPQHF.